The TCR beta chain under discussion was sequenced for a study of cytomegalovirus exposure and HLA in healthy donors. About the research overall: A prior analysis found 117 million unique TCR beta sequences from approximately 200 million T cells.

As regards this clone: Its antigen is not known.

CDR3 length: 16 residues. The junction had 11 bases not matched to a gene; V was cut back by 5 bases and J by 2 bases. Germline assignment: CDR1 SEHNR and CDR2 FQNEAQ (reference sequence). General study results and limits: It has been reported that TCR beta sequences accurately predicted the HLA-A and HLA-B alleles of most subjects. The study put 150 to 200 TCR beta chains on its list as cytomegalovirus-associated.

The PCR contained 60 Vbeta and 13 Jbeta primers. Clones were read by immunoSEQ multiplex PCR, and TCRdb kept only the in-frame ones, dropping some. The repertoire holds about 160,000 clones, roughly three quarters seen once, with approximately 6.9% in the top ten. Despite likely unrecorded immune exposures, the donors were nominally healthy at the time of sampling. Sequenced sample: PBMCs. This receptor was obtained from a man in his forties in good health and CMV-seropositive. This rearrangement joins TRBV7-9 to TRBJ1-2; the match to TRBD1 covers 7 bases. As DNA, the CDR3 is TGTGCCAGCAGCCCACAAATCCTGGGACAGAACTATGGCTACACCTTC. Its protein product is CASSPQILGQNYGYTF.